This passage covers 29 T cell receptor beta chains from one sample sequenced in a study of blood T cell repertoires in COVID-19 (dated by TCRdb to about 2020). Libraries were made using the immunoSEQ multiplex PCR assay. Drawn from immuneACCESS, this table holds only the in-frame rearrangements with V and J called that TCRdb kept. Clones are partly lost; checked studies trace under half to an unresolved V gene and leave the rest unexplained. The sample includes 200,000 or so clones, with more than 80% observed a single time. The top ten constitute 3% to 4% of the sample. The source material was PBMCs or T cells enriched from blood (not recorded which). These receptors all come from a woman aged 18-29 years in a cohort exposed to, infected with or recovered from COVID-19 (not recorded which).

The chain combines TRBV2 with TRBJ1-1; no reliable D call. The CDR3 sequence is 14 residues long. V was cut by 2 bases and J by 0 bases, with 7 bases left in between. Germline V lookup: CDR1 SNHLY, CDR2 FYNNEI. The CDR3 sequence is CASSESVVNTEAFF. The CDR3 nucleotides read TGTGCCAGCAGTGAATCGGTTGTGAACACTGAAGCTTTCTTT.

Regarding this clone: The junction and the germline gene differ at one end; a read error may be behind it. The chain joins TRBV2 to TRBJ1-1; no firm D call. Germline CDR1 is SNHLY and CDR2 is FYNNEI. The CDR3 runs 14 residues. The CDR3 loop reads CASREGARNTEAFF. The CDR3 DNA is TGTGCCAGCAGGGAAGGAGCAAGGAACACTGAAGCTTTCTTT.

The chain joins TRBV5-4 to TRBJ2-7; TRBD1 matches at 8 bases. Germline CDR1 SGHNT, CDR2 YYREEE (reference sequence). The length of the CDR3 is 15 residues. With V trimmed by 5 bases and J by 2 bases, 9 bases remained unmatched. CDR3 in amino acids: CASRSQGAPTYEQYF. CDR3 sequence (DNA): TGTGCCAGCAGGTCCCAGGGGGCCCCGACCTACGAGCAGTACTTC. The whole variable domain, remainder taken from reference TRBV5-4 and TRBJ2-7, is ETGVTQSPTHLIKTRGQQVTLRCSSQSGHNTVSWYQQALGQGPQFIFQYYREEENGRGNFPPRFSGLQFPNYSSELNVNALELDDSALYLCASRSQGAPTYEQYFGPGTRLTVT.

The chain recombines TRBV24-1 with TRBJ2-3; 8 bases match TRBD2. The CDR3 totals 18 residues. Per germline, CDR1 KGHDR and CDR2 SFDVKD. J gave up 2 bases and V 1 base, and 10 bases lay outside the gene matches. This chain's CDR3 is CATSDFPTSAGDTDTQYF. DNA for the CDR3: TGTGCCACCAGTGATTTCCCCACTTCAGCGGGAGACACAGATACGCAGTATTTT.

This chain uses TRBV29-1 with TRBJ1-2; 12 nucleotides line up with TRBD1. Germline lookup yields CDR1 SQVTM and CDR2 ANQGSEA. V lost 2 bases to trimming and J lost 4 bases; unmatched junction nucleotides: 5. This CDR3 is built from 15 residues. CDR3 DNA: TGCAGCGTTGAAATGGGACAGGGGGCCGGCTATGGCTACACCTTC. Residues: CSVEMGQGAGYGYTF.

This chain links TRBV5-1 with TRBJ2-1; TRBD1 is a possible D gene (5 bases). CDR3 length: 12 residues. Germline V CDR1 and CDR2: SGHRS, YFSETQ. The V end lost 8 bases, the J end lost 4 bases, and 10 bases lay between the germline ends. CDR3 loop: CASVTDYNEQFF. DNA of the CDR3: TGCGCCAGTGTGACAGATTACAATGAGCAGTTCTTC.

The chain recombines TRBV5-4 with TRBJ2-7, with 14 bases fitting TRBD2. CDR3 length equals 15 residues. J lost 2 bases, V lost 4 bases, and 2 bases had no gene match. CDR1 and CDR2 (germline): SGHNT, YYREEE (reference sequence). This chain's CDR3 is CASSVTSGRAYEQYF. The CDR3 DNA follows: TGTGCCAGCAGCGTGACTAGCGGGAGGGCCTACGAGCAGTACTTC.

In its sample, this clone was seen many times. The chain is built from TRBV30 and TRBJ2-7; 7 bases are shared with TRBD2. Germline CDR1 GTSNPN, CDR2 SVGIG (reference sequence). The J segment lost 3 bases and the V segment lost 1 base, leaving 0 bases of the junction unmatched. CDR3 size: 12 residues. Written as DNA, the CDR3 is TGTGCCTGGAGTGGGGGGGGCTACGAGCAGTACTTC. It encodes CAWSGGGYEQYF.

V usage is TRBV2 and J usage is TRBJ1-1; TRBD1 is a possible D gene (5 bases). Trimming pared 7 bases from V and 3 bases from J, leaving 15 bases between. This CDR3 contains 14 residues. Germline V gene data show CDR1 as SNHLY and CDR2 as FYNNEI. This chain's CDR3 is CASNPGSGDTEAFF. For the CDR3, the DNA is TGTGCCAGCAACCCCGGGTCGGGGGACACTGAAGCTTTCTTT.

The CDR3 protein is CASSSDRGRGPLHF. CDR3 bases: TGTGCCAGCAGCTCCGACCGGGGTCGTGGACCCCTCCACTTT. The chain joins TRBV11-2 to TRBJ1-6; no clear D. The CDR3 covers 14 residues. Germline CDR1 is SGHAT and CDR2 is FQNNGV. V was trimmed by 4 bases and J by 12 bases, leaving 16 bases between them.

V gene TRBV9 combines with J gene TRBJ1-2; a weak D match, TRBD1 (5 bases). V was clipped by 0 bases and J by 7 bases, with 19 bases between them. Germline lookup yields CDR1 SGDLS and CDR2 YYNGEE. The CDR3 sequence is 16 residues long. Written as DNA, the CDR3 is TGTGCCAGCAGCGTAGCGCCGGACCCAGGGAGGGGTGGCTACACCTTC. It translates to CASSVAPDPGRGGYTF.

This clone was recorded once. The rearrangement links TRBV2 to TRBJ1-4; weak D call: TRBD1 (6 bases). Trimming shortened V by 2 bases and J by 11 bases, and 18 bases separated the two germline ends. CDR1 is SNHLY, CDR2 FYNNEI, per germline. The length of the CDR3 is 15 residues. The CDR3 DNA follows: TGTGCCAGCAGTGAATCCCGGGACATTGGTGAGAAACTGTTTTTT. Residues: CASSESRDIGEKLFF.

This clone was seen many times. Other DNA sequences of this sample code for an identical CDR3. The V call is TRBV19, the J call TRBJ1-5; a possible D gene is TRBD1 (6 bases). The CDR3 contains 14 residues. Germline CDR1 and CDR2: LNHDA and SQIVND (reference sequence). Trimming left V 6 bases short and J 2 bases short, with 11 bases between. The CDR3 spells CASSATGGNQPQHF. DNA of the CDR3: TGTGCCAGTAGCGCGACAGGAGGCAATCAGCCCCAGCATTTT.

The chain combines TRBV6-5 with TRBJ2-7; possibly TRBD1 for D (5 bases). Germline V gene lookup returns CDR1 MNHEY and CDR2 SVGAGI. The CDR3 totals 14 residues. The ends were cut back, 6 bases at V and 2 bases at J, with 14 bases in the middle. CDR3 protein: CASRRQLPTYEQYF. CDR3 DNA sequence: TGTGCCAGCAGACGACAGTTACCCACCTACGAGCAGTACTTC.

This clone was recorded once. CDR3 amino acids: CASSLDPGSSYEQYF. The CDR3 bases are TGCGCCAGCAGCCTAGACCCGGGGTCCTCCTACGAGCAGTACTTC. The gene calls are TRBV5-1 and TRBJ2-7; TRBD2 is a possible D gene (5 bases). Trimming pared 4 bases from V and 0 bases from J, leaving 14 bases between. Germline V lookup: CDR1 SGHRS, CDR2 YFSETQ. This CDR3 has 15 amino acids.

The rearrangement links TRBV5-1 to TRBJ1-1, with 8 positions matching TRBD1. The CDR3 length is 17 residues. V gave up 2 bases and J gave up 0 bases; unmatched junction bases: 9. The germline V gene encodes CDR1 SGHRS and CDR2 YFSETQ. DNA for the CDR3: TGCGCCAGCAGCTTCGGACAGGGACGGTTAATGAACACTGAAGCTTTCTTT. Its protein product is CASSFGQGRLMNTEAFF.

Only a few counts were recorded for this clone. The chain joins TRBV6-1 to TRBJ2-7; 7 bases line up with TRBD1. Per the germline V gene, CDR1 is MNHNS and CDR2 is SASEGT. Trimming cost V 4 bases and J 4 bases; bases outside gene matches: 13. The CDR3 loop spans 16 amino acids. CDR3 bases: TGTGCCAGCAGTGTGGACAGGCTACGTCCCTTTTACGAGCAGTACTTC. This encodes CASSVDRLRPFYEQYF.

This clone was counted a single time. This sequence joins TRBV9 and TRBJ2-1, with 7 bases fitting TRBD2. The germline V gene encodes CDR1 SGDLS and CDR2 YYNGEE. This CDR3 is built from 15 residues. V shed 3 bases, J shed 3 bases, and the junction held 6 bases outside the gene matches. CDR3: CASSESRESYNEQFF. Written as DNA, the CDR3 is TGTGCCAGCAGCGAGTCGCGGGAGAGCTACAATGAGCAGTTCTTC.

In this sample, this clone turned up many times. The V and J genes are TRBV6-1 and TRBJ2-7; D is possibly TRBD1 (6 bases). The CDR3 spans 15 residues. The germline V gene has CDR1 MNHNS and CDR2 SASEGT. The V and J ends lost 3 bases and 0 bases respectively, with 12 bases between them. In nucleotides, the CDR3 is TGTGCCAGCAGTGATGTACAGGGCTCCTCCTACGAGCAGTACTTC. Translation gives CASSDVQGSSYEQYF.

V is TRBV5-1 and J is TRBJ1-1, with 9 nucleotides matching TRBD1. Trimming removed 4 bases from V and 1 base from J; junction bases left unmatched: 5. The CDR3 totals 15 residues. Germline V gives CDR1 SGHRS, CDR2 YFSETQ. CDR3 sequence reads: CASSPWDRENTEAFF. The CDR3 coding sequence is TGCGCCAGCAGCCCTTGGGACAGGGAGAACACTGAAGCTTTCTTT.

V usage is TRBV12-3 or TRBV12-4 and J usage is TRBJ2-2, with a possible D match to TRBD2 (5 bases). The ends were cut back, 10 bases at V and 8 bases at J, with 17 bases in the middle. This CDR3 spans 13 amino acids. CDR3: CATEREALGELFF. CDR3 coding DNA: TGTGCCACGGAGAGGGAAGCTCTGGGGGAGCTGTTTTTT.

V gene TRBV27 combines with J gene TRBJ1-2, with D possibly TRBD1 on 5 matching bases. The CDR3 covers 13 residues. V lost 0 bases and J lost 11, with 13 bases in between. Germline-derived CDR1 and CDR2 are MNHEY and SMNVEV (reference sequence). The CDR3 sequence is CASSLSPGYRYTF. CDR3 nucleotide sequence: TGTGCCAGCAGTTTATCTCCAGGGTATCGATACACCTTC.

The chain recombines TRBV27 with TRBJ1-2; maybe TRBD1 (5 bases). CDR3 length: 13 amino acids. CDR1 is MNHEY and CDR2 is SMNVEV in the germline V gene (reference sequence). Trimming removed 9 bases at V and 4 bases at J, with 15 bases between. CDR3 nucleotide sequence: TGTGCCAGTGGGGCAGGTCCGATCTATGGCTACACCTTC. Translation gives CASGAGPIYGYTF.

The V call is TRBV27, the J call TRBJ1-1, with 7 bases matching TRBD1. This CDR3 is built from 13 residues. Germline V CDR1 and CDR2: MNHEY, SMNVEV (reference sequence). V shed 9 bases and J 1 base; nucleotides not matched to a gene: 5. The CDR3 region has the DNA TGTGCCAGTTGGGGACAGTCGAACACTGAAGCTTTCTTT. It specifies CASWGQSNTEAFF.

V is TRBV2 and J is TRBJ2-1; perhaps TRBD1 as D (6 bases). V dropped 3 bases and J dropped 4 bases, with 13 bases sitting between them. Germline-derived CDR1 and CDR2 are SNHLY and FYNNEI. There are 15 residues in the CDR3. CDR3 in amino acids: CASSEGTQDYNEQFF. DNA of the CDR3: TGTGCCAGCAGTGAGGGGACACAGGATTACAATGAGCAGTTCTTC. The full variable domain, rest sourced from reference TRBV2 and TRBJ2-1, is EPEVTQTPSHQVTQMGQEVILRCVPISNHLYFYWYRQILGQKVEFLVSFYNNEISEKSEIFDDQFSVERPDGSNFTLKIRSTKLEDSAMYFCASSEGTQDYNEQFFGPGTRLTVL.

The rearrangement joins TRBV7-2 to TRBJ2-5; 8 nucleotides line up with TRBD2. Germline V lookup: CDR1 SGHTA, CDR2 FQGNSA. With 0 bases clipped from V and 5 bases from J, the junction kept 5 bases outside the gene matches. This CDR3 has 15 amino acids. The CDR3 region has the DNA TGTGCCAGCAGCTTAGCGTTGACTAGCGAGGAGACCCAGTACTTC. It encodes CASSLALTSEETQYF.

The chain carries TRBV28 and TRBJ1-2; 9 bases are shared with TRBD1. Per the germline V gene, CDR1 is MDHEN and CDR2 is SYDVKM. The V gene end was trimmed by 4 bases and the J gene end by 7 bases; junction bases not matched to a gene: 10. This CDR3 contains 15 residues. The CDR3 bases are TGTGCCAGCAGTTACGCCCGGGACAGGGTGCGTGGCTACACCTTC. Protein product: CASSYARDRVRGYTF.

This clone is a singleton in its sample. The chain has TRBV5-8 and TRBJ2-3; the D gene is possibly TRBD1 (6 bases). From germline, CDR1 is SGHTS and CDR2 YDEGEE. The CDR3 has 15 residues. V dropped 2 bases and J dropped 0 bases, with 10 bases sitting between them. CDR3 nucleotides: TGTGCCAGCAGCTTACAGGGACGTAGCACAGATACGCAGTATTTT. Protein sequence: CASSLQGRSTDTQYF.

The V gene is TRBV2, the J gene TRBJ2-2, with 7 bases that match TRBD2. The ends lost 4 bases at V and 6 bases at J; junction bases unmatched: 5. The length of the CDR3 is 14 residues. The germline V gene encodes CDR1 SNHLY and CDR2 FYNNEI. The CDR3 loop is CASSGRTSSGELFF. Here the CDR3 DNA reads TGTGCCAGCAGTGGGCGGACTAGTTCCGGGGAGCTGTTTTTT.